These 23 T cell receptor beta chains were all obtained from the same sample, sequenced in a study of control samples from healthy donors and cancer patients. Clones were read by immunoSEQ multiplex PCR, and TCRdb kept only the in-frame ones, dropping some. Of about 120,000 clones listed, 88% are singletons. Sequencing was carried out using blood. Source of these receptors: a man aged 35 to 55 in good health.

The chain recombines TRBV5-4 with TRBJ1-5, with 7 bases matching TRBD1. Per germline, CDR1 SGHNT and CDR2 YYREEE (reference sequence). The CDR3 runs to 15 residues. Trimming removed 1 base from V and 5 bases from J; junction bases left unmatched: 6. For the CDR3, the DNA is TGTGCCAGCAGCTTGTGGGACAGAAGGGATCAGCCCCAGCATTTT. Its protein is CASSLWDRRDQPQHF. Full variable domain (remainder filled in from reference TRBV5-4 and TRBJ1-5): ETGVTQSPTHLIKTRGQQVTLRCSSQSGHNTVSWYQQALGQGPQFIFQYYREEENGRGNFPPRFSGLQFPNYSSELNVNALELDDSALYLCASSLWDRRDQPQHFGDGTRLSIL.

As for this clone: A read error may explain this, as a much larger clone is one base away. The V gene is TRBV14, the J gene TRBJ2-2; D is undetermined. The CDR3 length is 11 residues. From germline, CDR1 is SGHDN and CDR2 FVKESK. Trimming pared 5 bases from V and 4 bases from J, leaving 2 bases between. Here the CDR3 DNA reads TGTGCCAGCAGCGTCACCGGGGAGCTGTTTTTT. Translating it yields CASSVTGELFF.

The chain combines TRBV30 with TRBJ1-1; no clear D. Trimming pared 3 bases from V and 0 bases from J, leaving 8 bases between. The CDR3 contains 13 residues. Looked up from germline, CDR1 is GTSNPN and CDR2 is SVGIG (reference sequence). CDR3 residues: CAWRQAMNTEAFF. CDR3 DNA: TGTGCCTGGAGACAAGCGATGAACACTGAAGCTTTCTTT.

The chain joins TRBV7-2 to TRBJ1-1; D is uncertain. The CDR3 runs to 13 residues. V gave up 5 bases and J gave up 3 bases, with 10 bases separating them. Germline lookup yields CDR1 SGHTA and CDR2 FQGNSA. The CDR3 DNA sequence: TGTGCCAGCAGCGGAAACTCCTACACTGAAGCTTTCTTT. This translates into CASSGNSYTEAFF.

This clone was observed a single time. The gene calls are TRBV7-2 and TRBJ1-5; D is unclear. In germline, CDR1 is SGHTA, CDR2 FQGNSA. The CDR3 has 15 residues. The V gene lost 2 bases and the J gene lost 2 bases, with 10 bases spanning the gap. The CDR3 nucleotides are TGTGCCAGCAGCTTATCGGGGAGAGGCAATCAGCCCCAGCATTTT. This encodes CASSLSGRGNQPQHF.

The chain employs TRBV9 and TRBJ2-5; D not resolved. V lost 4 bases, J lost 0 bases, and 13 bases lay in between. The germline CDR1 and CDR2 sequences are SGDLS and YYNGEE. The CDR3 contains 15 residues. Written as DNA, the CDR3 is TGTGCCAGCAGCCCTGACATCAGGTACCAAGAGACCCAGTACTTC. Its protein is CASSPDIRYQETQYF.

The chain couples TRBV19 to TRBJ1-5; 10 bases fit TRBD1. Trimming took 6 bases from V and 4 from J; bases not matched to a gene: 3. The germline CDR1 and CDR2 sequences are LNHDA and SQIVND (reference sequence). The CDR3 is made up of 14 amino acids. The DNA for the CDR3 is TGTGCCAGTAGGGGGGACAGGGGTAATCAGCCCCAGCATTTT. Translation: CASRGDRGNQPQHF.

V and J are TRBV14 and TRBJ1-1; 7 bases are shared with TRBD1. Unmatched junction bases numbered 9, after V lost 2 bases and J lost 6 bases. Germline CDR1 SGHDN, CDR2 FVKESK. The CDR3 length is 15 residues. In DNA form, the CDR3 reads TGTGCCAGCAGCCAATTACAGGGGCGCGGGCCTGAAGCTTTCTTT. This sequence encodes CASSQLQGRGPEAFF.

The J gene is TRBJ2-1, the V gene TRBV19; 7 positions agree with TRBD2. The CDR3 sequence is 15 residues long. The germline V gene has CDR1 LNHDA and CDR2 SQIVND (reference sequence). The ends lost 6 bases at V and 5 bases at J; junction bases unmatched: 10. CDR3 DNA: TGTGCCAGTAGCGAAATGACGGGACTAAACAATGAGCAGTTCTTC. Translating it yields CASSEMTGLNNEQFF.

This chain joins TRBV18 and TRBJ2-7; D is undetermined. Germline CDR1 and CDR2: KGHSH and LQKENI. The CDR3 has 13 amino acids. The V gene lost 2 bases and the J gene lost 1 base, with 6 bases spanning the gap. CDR3 in amino acids: CASSPDMSYEQYF. In DNA form, the CDR3 reads TGTGCCAGCTCACCAGACATGTCCTACGAGCAGTACTTC.

CDR3 nucleotide sequence: TGTGCCATCAGAGACGACAGGGACTATGGCTACACCTTC. Amino acids: CAIRDDRDYGYTF. This chain joins TRBV10-3 and TRBJ1-2, with 7 bases fitting TRBD1. V gave up 6 bases and J gave up 3 bases; unmatched junction bases: 4. The CDR3 length is 13 residues. Per the germline V gene, CDR1 is ENHRY and CDR2 is SYGVKD.

V usage is TRBV5-1 and J usage is TRBJ1-2, with 8 positions matching TRBD1. The germline V gene has CDR1 SGHRS and CDR2 YFSETQ. This CDR3 has 14 amino acids. Germline trimming cut 3 bases from V and 3 bases from J; bases unmatched to any gene: 4. The CDR3 sequence is CASSSTTGDYGYTF. In nucleotides, the CDR3 is TGCGCCAGCAGCTCTACGACAGGGGACTATGGCTACACCTTC.

J is TRBJ2-5 and V is TRBV7-6; D possibly corresponds to TRBD2 (5 bases). Germline V gene sequence: CDR1 SGHVS, CDR2 FNYEAQ. The CDR3 spans 13 residues. Trimming removed 5 bases at V and 4 bases at J, with 11 bases between. The CDR3 spells CASSRRPLETQYF. The CDR3 nucleotides are TGTGCCAGCAGCCGGAGGCCCTTAGAGACCCAGTACTTC.

This chain connects TRBV6-2 or TRBV6-3 to TRBJ1-1, with D possibly matching TRBD1 (5 bases). CDR1 and CDR2 (germline): MNHEY, SVGEGT. The CDR3 extends over 16 amino acids. The V and J ends lost 1 base and 1 base respectively, with 13 bases between them. The CDR3, as DNA: TGTGCCAGCAGTTACTGGCAGGGAAGACAGAACACTGAAGCTTTCTTT. Amino acids: CASSYWQGRQNTEAFF.

The V and J genes are TRBV11-2 and TRBJ2-7; no definite D call. The germline gives CDR1 SGHAT, CDR2 FQNNGV. CDR3 size: 11 residues. Trimming took 5 bases from V and 0 from J, leaving 2 bases between them. The CDR3 loop reads CASSASYEQYF. The DNA of the CDR3 is TGTGCCAGCAGCGCCTCCTACGAGCAGTACTTC.

This chain links TRBV4-2 with TRBJ2-1, with D unclear. V was cut by 3 bases and J by 9 bases, with 6 bases left in between. This CDR3 is built from 11 residues. Germline-derived CDR1 and CDR2 are LGHNA and YNFKEQ. The CDR3 coding sequence is TGTGCCAGCAGCCATGCAGGTGAGCAGTTCTTC. Protein: CASSHAGEQFF.

The rearrangement joins TRBV3-1 (or the pseudogene TRBV3-2) to TRBJ1-4; D might be TRBD1 (5 bases). V was clipped by 3 bases and J by 7 bases, with 9 bases between them. The CDR3 runs 13 residues. The germline V gene has CDR1 LGHDT and CDR2 YNNKEL (reference sequence). CDR3 sequence reads: CASSQSGGEKLFF. The CDR3 DNA reads as TGTGCCAGCAGCCAGTCGGGGGGTGAAAAACTGTTTTTT.

The V and J genes are TRBV11-3 and TRBJ2-2; TRBD1 might be the D (5 bases). Trimming shortened V by 4 bases and J by 4 bases, and 22 bases separated the two germline ends. CDR3 size: 18 residues. The germline V gene encodes CDR1 SGHNT and CDR2 YENEEA. The CDR3 sequence is CASSSTLGGAPGTGELFF. CDR3 nucleotide sequence: TGTGCCAGCAGCTCTACCCTAGGTGGGGCCCCGGGCACCGGGGAGCTGTTTTTT.

This chain links TRBV30 with TRBJ1-5; D perhaps matches TRBD1 (6 bases). The germline V and J ends were trimmed by 4 bases and 5 bases, with 12 bases remaining between them. The CDR3 consists of 13 residues. Germline assignment: CDR1 GTSNPN and CDR2 SVGIG (reference sequence). Here the CDR3 reads CAWNVAGDQPQHF. The CDR3 DNA follows: TGTGCCTGGAACGTCGCAGGGGATCAGCCCCAGCATTTT.

As DNA, the CDR3 is TGTGCCAGCAGCTTAGGGGACAGACACAATGAGCAGTTCTTC. Translated, it gives CASSLGDRHNEQFF. The chain has TRBV7-2 and TRBJ2-1, with 7 bases matching TRBD1. Germline CDR1 reads SGHTA; CDR2 reads FQGNSA. Trimming at V came to 1 base and at J to 5 bases, leaving 2 bases not matched to a gene. The CDR3 contains 14 residues.

The chain joins TRBV5-8 to TRBJ1-5; D gene ambiguous. CDR3 length: 14 amino acids. Looked up from germline, CDR1 is SGHTS and CDR2 is YDEGEE. Deletions cut 0 bases from V and 0 bases from J, with 4 bases between. The DNA for the CDR3 is TGTGCCAGCAGCTTGGACACTAGCAATCAGCCCCAGCATTTT. Residues: CASSLDTSNQPQHF.

The J gene is TRBJ2-7, the V gene TRBV5-1; 13 bases line up with TRBD2. This CDR3 contains 15 residues. The V gene end was trimmed by 4 bases and the J gene end by 4 bases; junction bases not matched to a gene: 5. Per the germline V gene, CDR1 is SGHRS and CDR2 is YFSETQ. The CDR3 here is CASSPLAGGPYEQYF. CDR3 bases: TGCGCCAGCAGCCCACTAGCGGGGGGGCCTTACGAGCAGTACTTC.

The J gene is TRBJ2-3, the V gene TRBV14; D possibly corresponds to TRBD2 (5 bases). Germline V gives CDR1 SGHDN, CDR2 FVKESK. The V end was cut by 1 base, the J end by 3 bases, with 20 bases between. This CDR3 has 18 amino acids. CDR3 nucleotides: TGTGCCAGCAGCCAAGCAAGACGTGGACTGAGCCTTACAGATACGCAGTATTTT. Translated, it gives CASSQARRGLSLTDTQYF.